The rows below give T cell receptor beta chains drawn from one sample of a study of low-dose radiotherapy and immunotherapy resistance in tumors. TCRdb re-called the reads with MiXCR, one entry per CDR3 protein. The sample has tens of thousands of distinct CDR3 sequences; roughly 19% are singletons. The specimen was PBMCs, collected after low-dose radiotherapy plus immunotherapy. The source of these receptors is a female donor with ovarian cancer. Each CDR3 is given without its conserved first and last residue. Fields, in order: J gene, V gene, CDR3 protein.

TRBJ2-1 | TRBV2 | ASNRDYYNEQF
TRBJ2-2 | TRBV28 | ASSFPRPPRVQRSPGELF
TRBJ2-7 | TRBV20-1 | SIPGPGNSYEQY
TRBJ1-6 | TRBV3-1 | ASSPGRNNSPLH
TRBJ2-7 | TRBV5-1 | ASSNDPRPSSYEQY
TRBJ1-6 | TRBV5-6 | ASSLEQGLTPLH
TRBJ1-5 | TRBV20-1 | SAGGGAGNQPQH
TRBJ1-5 | TRBV6-2/TRBV6-3 | ASSYRHLSNQPQH
TRBJ1-1 | TRBV19 | ASSDGRMNTEAF
TRBJ2-2 | TRBV7-2 | ASSSTSGNPGELF
TRBJ1-1 | TRBV18 | ASSPARETEAF
TRBJ1-5 | TRBV6-2/TRBV6-3 | ASSLDGNNQPQH
TRBJ1-2 | TRBV19 | ASSTTGTAYGYT
TRBJ1-1 | TRBV5-8 | ASSSRGQGIVTEAF
TRBJ2-1 | TRBV4-1 | ASSPDSGGATYNEQF
TRBJ2-7 | TRBV20-1 | SAVRQISFSYEQY